This T cell receptor (beta chain) was captured by sequencing in a study of CD8 T cells in ankylosing spondylitis. The study's findings and limits: There were earlier reports of some motif variants in reactive arthritis synovial fluid and blood. Researchers reportedly found disease-linked clones significantly enriched in matched ankylosing spondylitis synovial fluid.

Germline loops: CDR1 DFQATT, CDR2 SNEGSKA (reference sequence). V dropped 0 bases and J dropped 6 bases, with 16 bases sitting between them. CDR3 size: 15 residues. This clonotype was seen ten or more times. Its antigen is unknown. Making use of molecular barcodes, quantitative 5'-RACE generated TCR beta libraries. MiXCR was run by TCRdb on the 5' RACE reads, yielding one entry per CDR3 protein. The sample consists of approximately 250,000 distinct CDR3 sequences, 30% to 35% of them appearing once. The chain joins TRBV20-1 to TRBJ2-3; weak D call: TRBD1 (5 bases). The source material was blood, either unsorted or a sorted T cell fraction (not recorded which). The sequence was collected from a male donor with ankylosing spondylitis or in good health (not recorded which). This CDR3 reads CSARDVGPAPDTQYF. The CDR3 DNA is TGCAGTGCTAGAGATGTGGGGCCCGCCCCCGATACGCAGTATTTT.